The clone carrying this T cell receptor (beta chain) was seen only a few times. CDR1 is SEHNR and CDR2 is FQNEAQ in the germline V gene (reference sequence). V shed 5 bases and J shed 7 bases, with 14 bases lying between them. CDR3 length equals 13 residues. The data originate from a study of identical twins. Via MiXCR, TCRdb re-called the 5' RACE reads, giving one row per CDR3 protein. There are around 1.7 million distinct CDR3 sequences in the sample; less than 40% occur only once, and over 0.25% lies in the top ten. This chain joins TRBV7-9 and TRBJ1-2; D possibly corresponds to TRBD1 (5 bases). The receptor's source is a newborn girl in good health. The sample taken for sequencing was cord blood. CDR3 in amino acids: CASSQGTQTGYTF. CDR3 nucleotide sequence: TGTGCCAGCAGCCAAGGGACGCAGACTGGCTACACCTTC.